Presented here are 16 T cell receptor beta chains from one specimen sequenced in a study of blood T cell repertoires in COVID-19. Clones were read by immunoSEQ multiplex PCR, and TCRdb kept only the in-frame ones, dropping some. This sample has about 150,000 clones, with 75% to 90% found just once. The sequencing input was peripheral blood. The origin of the receptors is an older woman with acute or convalescent COVID-19.

The chain combines TRBV7-8 with TRBJ2-7; 7 bases map to TRBD1. The V gene's germline CDR1 is SGHVS and CDR2 FQNEAQ. The CDR3 has 13 amino acids. V lost 5 bases and J lost 3; bases outside the gene matches: 4. Here the CDR3 DNA reads TGTGCCAGCAGCCAGGGACAGCACTACGAGCAGTACGTC. Its protein is CASSQGQHYEQYV.

V usage is TRBV6-6 and J usage is TRBJ2-7; 7 nucleotides agree with TRBD2. The CDR3 runs 15 residues. After removal of 0 bases from V and 4 bases from J, the junction contained 6 bases not matched to a gene. Germline V gene sequence: CDR1 MNHNY, CDR2 SVGAGI (reference sequence). The CDR3 protein is CASSYSRGEKYEQYF. The CDR3 coding sequence is TGTGCCAGCAGTTACTCTCGGGGGGAGAAATACGAGCAGTACTTC.

The V and J genes are TRBV3-1 (or the pseudogene TRBV3-2) and TRBJ1-1; no clear D. This CDR3 is 14 amino acids long. Germline V lookup: CDR1 LGHDT, CDR2 YNNKEL (reference sequence). Trimming cost V 6 bases and J 1 base, with 12 bases left between them. The chain's CDR3 is CASSINPGNTEAFF. In DNA, the CDR3 is TGTGCCAGCAGTATAAATCCGGGGAACACTGAAGCTTTCTTT.

The J gene is TRBJ2-1, the V gene TRBV10-2; 11 bases match TRBD2. V was clipped by 5 bases and J by 2 bases; unmatched bases: 2. CDR1 and CDR2 from the germline V gene are WSHSY and SAAADI. There are 15 residues in the CDR3. CDR3 amino acids: CASSFSGGAYNEQFF. The CDR3 coding sequence is TGCGCCAGCAGTTTTAGCGGGGGGGCCTACAATGAGCAGTTCTTC.

This clone was counted only a few times. The rearrangement uses TRBV2 and TRBJ2-7, with D possibly being TRBD1 (6 bases). The germline CDR1 and CDR2 sequences are SNHLY and FYNNEI. This CDR3 is built from 15 residues. V shed 9 bases and J shed 5 bases, with 23 bases lying between them. The DNA for the CDR3 is TGTGCCAGTGGAGCTCAGGGGTCCCGCCTCAACGAGCAGTACGTC. Amino acids: CASGAQGSRLNEQYV.

The CDR3 DNA follows: TGTGCCAGCAGCGTACCGGGACAGGACCTCTATGGCTACACCTTC. Translation gives CASSVPGQDLYGYTF. The rearrangement links TRBV7-9 to TRBJ1-2, with 8 bases that match TRBD1. The V and J ends lost 5 bases and 4 bases, in that order; junction bases with no gene match: 9. The CDR3 loop spans 15 amino acids. Per germline, CDR1 SEHNR and CDR2 FQNEAQ (reference sequence). Full variable domain (missing parts from reference TRBV7-9 and TRBJ1-2): DTGVSQNPRHKITKRGQNVTFRCDPISEHNRLYWYRQTLGQGPEFLTYFQNEAQLEKSRLLSDRFSAERPKGSFSTLEIQRTEQGDSAMYLCASSVPGQDLYGYTFGSGTRLTVV.

This clone was counted once. V and J are TRBV5-6 and TRBJ2-1; D is perhaps TRBD2 (5 bases). The V end was cut by 2 bases, the J end by 4 bases, with 10 bases between. The CDR3 covers 14 residues. Germline V gene data show CDR1 as SGHDT and CDR2 as YYEEEE. The CDR3 DNA reads TGTGCCAGCAGCTTCGGAGGTGGGTACAATGAGCAGTTCTTC. It yields the protein CASSFGGGYNEQFF. Full variable domain (missing parts from reference TRBV5-6 and TRBJ2-1): DAGVTQSPTHLIKTRGQQVTLRCSPKSGHDTVSWYQQALGQGPQFIFQYYEEEERQRGNFPDRFSGHQFPNYSSELNVNALLLGDSALYLCASSFGGGYNEQFFGPGTRLTVL.

Worth noting for this clone: Other DNA sequences of this sample code for an identical CDR3. The V call is TRBV5-4, the J call TRBJ1-2; TRBD1 might be the D (5 bases). The CDR3 is 13 residues long. V lost 1 base, J lost 4 bases, and 8 bases lay in between. Germline CDR1 and CDR2: SGHNT and YYREEE (reference sequence). CDR3 protein: CASSLSGSYGYTF. CDR3 nucleotide sequence: TGTGCCAGCAGCTTGTCAGGGTCCTATGGCTACACCTTC.

This clone was counted only a few times. The CDR3 nucleotides are TGTGCCAGCAGCCATTTCCTAGCGGGGGATGGGCAGTTCTTC. It translates to CASSHFLAGDGQFF. V usage is TRBV14 and J usage is TRBJ2-1, with 10 bases identical to TRBD2. V shed 3 bases, J shed 12 bases, and the junction held 8 bases outside the gene matches. This CDR3 has 14 amino acids. Germline CDR1 SGHDN, CDR2 FVKESK.

The chain uses TRBV3-1 (or the pseudogene TRBV3-2) and TRBJ2-5; tentative D call: TRBD2 (6 bases). The germline gives CDR1 LGHDT, CDR2 YNNKEL (reference sequence). The CDR3 loop spans 14 amino acids. V was pared by 2 bases and J by 2 bases, with 9 bases between. CDR3 sequence: CASSQWDLQETQYF. As DNA, the CDR3 is TGTGCCAGCAGCCAATGGGACTTACAAGAGACCCAGTACTTC.

The chain combines TRBV25-1 with TRBJ2-1, with D perhaps TRBD2 (5 bases). The CDR3 is made up of 14 amino acids. Germline-derived CDR1 and CDR2 are MGHDK and SYGVNS. Trimming removed 6 bases at V and 5 bases at J, with 14 bases between. CDR3 sequence (DNA): TGTGCCAGCAGCGAGGGAAGATTGCACAATGAGCAGTTCTTC. Translating it yields CASSEGRLHNEQFF.

This clone was observed once. J is TRBJ1-1 and V is TRBV14, with D perhaps TRBD1 (5 bases). The germline V gene encodes CDR1 SGHDN and CDR2 FVKESK. V lost 4 bases and J 2 bases, leaving 11 bases between the germline ends. CDR3 size: 14 residues. The chain's CDR3 is CASSLPGLNTEAFF. The DNA of the CDR3 is TGTGCCAGCAGCCTCCCGGGACTTAACACTGAAGCTTTCTTT. Based on the CDR3 plus reference TRBV14 and TRBJ1-1, the full variable domain is EAGVTQFPSHSVIEKGQTVTLRCDPISGHDNLYWYRRVMGKEIKFLLHFVKESKQDESGMPNNRFLAERTGGTYSTLKVQPAELEDSGVYFCASSLPGLNTEAFFGQGTRLTVV.

This clone was seen a handful of times. The chain joins TRBV18 to TRBJ2-7; D gene ambiguous. V shed 0 bases and J shed 3 bases, with 9 bases lying between them. Germline V gives CDR1 KGHSH, CDR2 LQKENI. The CDR3 is 14 residues long. CDR3 protein: CASSPPGRLYEQYF. As DNA, the CDR3 is TGTGCCAGCTCACCACCGGGTAGACTCTACGAGCAGTACTTC.

The V and J genes are TRBV11-2 and TRBJ1-3, with 7 bases identical to TRBD1. Germline V CDR1 and CDR2: SGHAT, FQNNGV. V was pared by 5 bases and J by 2 bases, with 9 bases of the junction left unmatched. The CDR3 has 16 amino acids. The CDR3: CASSITQGGAGNTIYF. The CDR3, as DNA: TGTGCCAGCAGCATAACTCAGGGGGGCGCTGGAAACACCATATATTTT.

This sequence joins TRBV18 and TRBJ1-1; D perhaps matches TRBD1 (5 bases). Trimming removed 2 bases from V and 7 bases from J, with 11 bases in between. Germline V CDR1 and CDR2: KGHSH, LQKENI. This CDR3 spans 13 amino acids. CDR3 DNA: TGTGCCAGCTCACCATGGATCCAGGGTGAAGCTTTCTTT. As protein: CASSPWIQGEAFF. Together with reference TRBV18 and TRBJ1-1, the CDR3 gives the full variable domain: NAGVMQNPRHLVRRRGQEARLRCSPMKGHSHVYWYRQLPEEGLKFMVYLQKENIIDESGMPKERFSAEFPKEGPSILRIQQVVRGDSAAYFCASSPWIQGEAFFGQGTRLTVV.

This clone has more than one count but fewer than ten. J is TRBJ2-3 and V is TRBV29-1, with TRBD2 matching 10 bases. Trimming at V came to 1 base and at J to 5 bases, leaving 0 bases not matched to a gene. CDR1 and CDR2 (germline): SQVTM, ANQGSEA. The CDR3 length is 13 residues. CDR3 protein: CSVEGTSGDTQYF. CDR3 nucleotide sequence: TGCAGCGTTGAAGGGACTAGCGGAGATACGCAGTATTTT.